The rows below give T cell receptor beta chains drawn from one sample of a study of cytomegalovirus exposure and HLA in healthy donors. The protocol was immunoSEQ multiplex PCR, while the TCRdb copy is restricted to in-frame clones and leaves out a portion. The table has 80,000 to 100,000 clones, around nine tenths seen once. The sample comprised PBMCs. Receptors originate from a woman aged 30 to 39 in good health and CMV-seronegative. Both conserved end residues are part of each CDR3. The order of the fields is D gene, J gene, clone size, V gene, CDR3 protein, CDR3 DNA. The D gene is left open where the match is weak. Some rows have no size entry. The others give once, few or many, or a class for an expanded clone.

d_gene: TRBD2
j_gene: TRBJ2-5
abundance: .
v_gene: TRBV5-4
CDR3aa: CASSLARLAVGETQYF
CDR3nt: TGTGCCAGCAGCTTGGCAAGACTAGCTGTGGGAGAGACCCAGTACTTC

d_gene: .
j_gene: TRBJ1-6
abundance: .
v_gene: TRBV6-5
CDR3aa: CASSLLEGSPLHF
CDR3nt: TGTGCCAGCAGTTTATTGGAGGGATCACCCCTCCACTTT

d_gene: TRBD1
j_gene: TRBJ1-2
abundance: .
v_gene: TRBV5-5
CDR3aa: CASSYRGFGYTF
CDR3nt: TGTGCCAGCAGCTACAGGGGGTTTGGCTACACCTTC

d_gene: TRBD1
j_gene: TRBJ1-2
abundance: .
v_gene: TRBV5-1
CDR3aa: CASNEGDSSLNYGYTF
CDR3nt: TGCGCCAGCAATGAAGGGGACAGCTCCTTAAACTATGGCTACACCTTC

d_gene: .
j_gene: TRBJ2-6
abundance: .
v_gene: TRBV21-1
CDR3aa: CASSKVSRGTGANVLTF
CDR3nt: TGTGCCAGCAGCAAAGTCAGTAGGGGTACTGGGGCCAACGTCCTGACTTTC

d_gene: .
j_gene: TRBJ2-3
abundance: few
v_gene: TRBV9
CDR3aa: CASSVASRKGTDTQYF
CDR3nt: TGTGCCAGCAGCGTAGCTAGCCGGAAGGGCACAGATACGCAGTATTTT

d_gene: .
j_gene: TRBJ2-5
abundance: .
v_gene: TRBV7-2
CDR3aa: CASSRGGEETQYF
CDR3nt: TGTGCCAGCAGCCGCGGCGGGGAAGAGACCCAGTACTTC

d_gene: TRBD2
j_gene: TRBJ2-1
abundance: .
v_gene: TRBV9
CDR3aa: CASSVAISGGPYNEQFF
CDR3nt: TGTGCCAGCAGCGTAGCGATTAGCGGGGGCCCTTACAATGAGCAGTTCTTC

d_gene: .
j_gene: TRBJ2-5
abundance: .
v_gene: TRBV7-8
CDR3aa: CASSLPLREGTQYF
CDR3nt: TGTGCCAGCAGCTTACCCCTCCGTGAGGGGACCCAGTACTTC

d_gene: .
j_gene: TRBJ2-7
abundance: .
v_gene: TRBV5-8
CDR3aa: CASRGGGGSYEQYF
CDR3nt: TGTGCCAGCAGGGGGGGCGGGGGATCCTACGAGCAGTACTTC

d_gene: TRBD1
j_gene: TRBJ1-6
abundance: .
v_gene: TRBV10-3
CDR3aa: CAISESTGESPLHF
CDR3nt: TGTGCCATCAGTGAGTCTACAGGGGAATCACCCCTCCACTTT

d_gene: TRBD1
j_gene: TRBJ2-7
abundance: .
v_gene: TRBV5-4
CDR3aa: CASSAGQGYEQYF
CDR3nt: TGTGCCAGCAGCGCCGGACAGGGCTACGAGCAGTACTTC

d_gene: .
j_gene: TRBJ2-7
abundance: .
v_gene: TRBV6-5
CDR3aa: CASSYGFRGYEQYF
CDR3nt: TGTGCCAGCAGTTACGGGTTTCGGGGCTACGAGCAGTACTTC

d_gene: .
j_gene: TRBJ2-2
abundance: .
v_gene: TRBV10-1
CDR3aa: CASRKGANTGELFF
CDR3nt: TGCGCCAGCAGGAAGGGAGCGAACACCGGGGAGCTGTTTTTT

d_gene: TRBD1
j_gene: TRBJ2-3
abundance: .
v_gene: TRBV25-1
CDR3aa: CASSEGTGSRTDTQYF
CDR3nt: TGTGCCAGCAGTGAGGGGACAGGGTCGCGCACAGATACGCAGTATTTT

d_gene: TRBD2
j_gene: TRBJ2-5
abundance: .
v_gene: TRBV7-6
CDR3aa: CASSLGPAGLEETQYF
CDR3nt: TGTGCCAGCAGCTTAGGCCCAGCGGGGTTGGAAGAGACCCAGTACTTC

d_gene: TRBD2
j_gene: TRBJ2-3
abundance: .
v_gene: TRBV19
CDR3aa: CASTPTSGRVLDTQYF
CDR3nt: TGTGCCAGTACCCCTACTAGCGGGAGGGTGTTGGATACGCAGTATTTT

d_gene: .
j_gene: TRBJ2-3
abundance: .
v_gene: TRBV5-1
CDR3aa: CASTLATSTDTQYF
CDR3nt: TGCGCCAGCACCCTAGCGACTAGCACAGATACGCAGTATTTT

d_gene: TRBD1
j_gene: TRBJ1-2
abundance: .
v_gene: TRBV5-5
CDR3aa: CASRVGQASNYGYTF
CDR3nt: TGTGCCAGCAGGGTCGGACAGGCCAGTAACTATGGCTACACCTTC

d_gene: TRBD1
j_gene: TRBJ1-1
abundance: .
v_gene: TRBV5-4
CDR3aa: CASSLVRGQGVVGAFF
CDR3nt: TGTGCCAGCAGCTTAGTGAGGGGACAGGGTGTAGTGGGAGCTTTCTTT

d_gene: .
j_gene: TRBJ2-1
abundance: .
v_gene: TRBV5-1
CDR3aa: CASSSKNNEQFF
CDR3nt: TGCGCCAGCAGCTCTAAAAACAATGAGCAGTTCTTC

d_gene: TRBD1
j_gene: TRBJ2-7
abundance: .
v_gene: TRBV6-5
CDR3aa: CASSRPDRSYEQYF
CDR3nt: TGTGCCAGCAGCCGTCCGGACAGGTCCTACGAGCAGTACTTC

d_gene: .
j_gene: TRBJ2-1
abundance: .
v_gene: TRBV5-1
CDR3aa: CASSLGQNEQFF
CDR3nt: TGCGCCAGCAGCTTGGGACAGAATGAGCAGTTCTTC

d_gene: .
j_gene: TRBJ1-6
abundance: .
v_gene: TRBV14
CDR3aa: CASSLQQGVNSPLHF
CDR3nt: TGTGCCAGCAGCTTACAACAGGGAGTTAATTCACCCCTCCACTTT

d_gene: TRBD2
j_gene: TRBJ2-7
abundance: .
v_gene: TRBV4-1
CDR3aa: CASSQVIAGGPGHEQYF
CDR3nt: TGCGCCAGCAGCCAAGTTATAGCGGGAGGGCCGGGTCACGAGCAGTACTTC

d_gene: .
j_gene: TRBJ2-7
abundance: .
v_gene: TRBV5-4
CDR3aa: CASRIMSRTEQYF
CDR3nt: TGTGCCAGCAGGATTATGAGTCGCACCGAGCAGTACTTC

d_gene: TRBD2
j_gene: TRBJ2-3
abundance: .
v_gene: TRBV5-1
CDR3aa: CASRLAGGPSGTDTQYF
CDR3nt: TGCGCCAGCAGACTAGCGGGAGGGCCTTCTGGCACAGATACGCAGTATTTT

d_gene: .
j_gene: TRBJ1-1
abundance: .
v_gene: TRBV19
CDR3aa: CASIGRSTNTEAFF
CDR3nt: TGTGCCAGTATAGGGAGATCTACGAACACTGAAGCTTTCTTT